The TCR beta chain under discussion was sequenced for a study of cytomegalovirus exposure and HLA in healthy donors. Findings of the study overall: The classifier was said to identify cytomegalovirus status with high specificity and sensitivity. Highly shared variants forming one cluster were likely a sequencing artifact. Reportedly, fewer N-insertions than the roughly 700-donor mean appeared in an Asian-associated ancestry cluster in a later analysis. Earlier analysis found most TCR beta V segments productive about 87% or about 30% of the time.

Primers included in the PCR were 60 Vbeta and 13 Jbeta primers. The repertoire was sequenced with immunoSEQ multiplex PCR; TCRdb's copy has only in-frame clones and lacks some. This table has over 150,000 clones, roughly 80% appearing once. Concerning this clone: Antigen unknown.

CDR1 is SGHVS and CDR2 is FNYEAQ in the germline V gene. The CDR3 covers 15 residues. Trimming at V came to 5 bases and at J to 5 bases, leaving 10 bases not matched to a gene. The chain has TRBV7-6 and TRBJ2-5, with 8 bases identical to TRBD2. The clonotype was recovered from a male donor in good health and CMV-seronegative. Sequencing was carried out using PBMCs. The CDR3 DNA follows: TGTGCCAGCAGCCCTCCAGGCGGGGGGTTTGAGACCCAGTACTTC. This gives the protein CASSPPGGGFETQYF.